The 7 T cell receptor beta chains given below trace back to one sample, sequenced in a study of human T cells and chemical hapten exposure. TCRdb reanalysed the RACE reads using MiXCR and keeps one entry per CDR3 protein. This sample has 150,000 to 200,000 distinct CDR3 sequences, with 25% to 35% found just once. The time point denotes: patch test 3, about 24 weeks after DPC sensitization. Described treatment: therapeutic diphenylcyclopropenone sensitization with weekly scalp DPC. This specimen was whole blood, taken in connection with sensitization to the hapten diphenylcyclopropenone (DPC). These TCRs come from a woman younger than 30 with alopecia areata. Some clones in this sample may be carry-over from other donors' samples.

Many counts were recorded for this clonotype. The chain recombines TRBV4-1 with TRBJ2-7; 9 bases line up with TRBD2. CDR1 MGHRA and CDR2 YSYEKL come from the germline V gene. Trimming took 4 bases from V and 4 from J; bases not matched to a gene: 11. The CDR3 totals 16 residues. CDR3 protein: CASSRDVAGGRYEQYF. CDR3 coding DNA: TGCGCCAGCAGCCGAGACGTGGCGGGGGGGCGGTACGAGCAGTACTTC.

This clonotype was counted only a few times. The V call is TRBV6-2 or TRBV6-3, the J call TRBJ2-6; TRBD1 matches 7 bases. The V segment lost 5 bases and the J segment 2 bases; nucleotides outside the gene matches: 6. The germline V gene encodes CDR1 MNHEY and CDR2 SVGEGT. The CDR3 is made up of 16 amino acids. The CDR3 sequence: CASSDYRGPGANVLTF. The CDR3 bases are TGTGCCAGCAGTGACTACAGGGGACCTGGGGCCAACGTCCTGACTTTC.

This clonotype appeared a few times. This chain links TRBV12-3 or TRBV12-4 with TRBJ2-7; TRBD2 might be the D (6 bases). V dropped 3 bases and J dropped 5 bases, with 8 bases sitting between them. The length of the CDR3 is 12 residues. This CDR3 is CASSFIADEQYF. CDR3 in DNA: TGTGCCAGCAGTTTTATAGCGGACGAGCAGTACTTC.

The genes are TRBV5-1 and TRBJ2-3; perhaps D is TRBD1 or TRBD2 (5 bases each). CDR1 is SGHRS, CDR2 YFSETQ, per germline. The CDR3 contains 16 residues. Trimming took 2 bases from V and 4 from J, leaving 17 bases between them. CDR3 in amino acids: CASSFEGQIWPDTQYF. In nucleotides, the CDR3 is TGCGCCAGCAGCTTCGAGGGGCAAATCTGGCCAGATACGCAGTATTTT.

This clonotype appeared a few times. V gene TRBV20-1 combines with J gene TRBJ2-5, with a tentative D call TRBD2 (5 bases). This CDR3 is 15 amino acids long. Germline V lookup: CDR1 DFQATT, CDR2 SNEGSKA (reference sequence). V was cut by 3 bases and J by 6 bases, with 20 bases left in between. This CDR3 is CSARPGLSRPKTQYF. The DNA of the CDR3 is TGCAGTGCTAGGCCTGGACTGTCCCGCCCGAAGACCCAGTACTTC.

In this sample, this clonotype turned up a few times. The rearrangement joins TRBV24-1 to TRBJ2-1; 9 bases line up with TRBD2. The CDR3 covers 14 residues. Trimming cost V 3 bases and J 13 bases; bases outside gene matches: 9. The V gene's germline CDR1 is KGHDR and CDR2 SFDVKD. CDR3 DNA: TGTGCCACCAGTGATCCACTAGCGGGTGTCACCCAGTTCTTC. Amino acid sequence: CATSDPLAGVTQFF.

The chain recombines TRBV12-3 or TRBV12-4 with TRBJ1-5; 9 positions match TRBD1. This CDR3 comprises 14 residues. V lost 6 bases to trimming and J lost 4 bases; unmatched junction nucleotides: 4. The CDR3 sequence: CASSRTGDNQPQHF. The CDR3 nucleotides read TGTGCCAGCAGCAGGACAGGGGATAATCAGCCCCAGCATTTT.